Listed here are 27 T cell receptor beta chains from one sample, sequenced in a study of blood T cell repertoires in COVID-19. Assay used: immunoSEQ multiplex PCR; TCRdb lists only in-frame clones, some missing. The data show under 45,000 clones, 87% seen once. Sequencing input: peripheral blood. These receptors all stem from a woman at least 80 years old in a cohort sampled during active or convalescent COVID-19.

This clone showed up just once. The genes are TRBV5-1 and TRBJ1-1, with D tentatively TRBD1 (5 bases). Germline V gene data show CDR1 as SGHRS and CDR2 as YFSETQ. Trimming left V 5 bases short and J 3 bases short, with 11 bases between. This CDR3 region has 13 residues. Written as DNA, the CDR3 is TGCGCCAGCAGAAGGGGTCCGGACACTGAAGCTTTCTTT. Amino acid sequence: CASRRGPDTEAFF. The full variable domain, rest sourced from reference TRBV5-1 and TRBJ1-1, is KAGVTQTPRYLIKTRGQQVTLSCSPISGHRSVSWYQQTPGQGLQFLFEYFSETQRNKGNFPGRFSGRQFSNSRSEMNVSTLELGDSALYLCASRRGPDTEAFFGQGTRLTVV.

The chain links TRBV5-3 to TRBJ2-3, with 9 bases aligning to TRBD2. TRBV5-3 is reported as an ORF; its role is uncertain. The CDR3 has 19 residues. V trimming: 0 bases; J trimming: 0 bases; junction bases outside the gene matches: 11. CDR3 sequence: CARSLDRREGHRSTDTQYF. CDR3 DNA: TGTGCCAGAAGCTTGGATAGGCGGGAGGGCCATCGGAGCACAGATACGCAGTATTTT.

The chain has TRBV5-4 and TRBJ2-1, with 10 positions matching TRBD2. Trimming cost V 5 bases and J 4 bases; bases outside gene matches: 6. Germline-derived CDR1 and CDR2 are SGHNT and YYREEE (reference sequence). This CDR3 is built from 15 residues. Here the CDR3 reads CASSYPSGGYNEQFF. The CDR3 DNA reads TGTGCCAGCAGTTATCCTAGCGGGGGTTACAATGAGCAGTTCTTC. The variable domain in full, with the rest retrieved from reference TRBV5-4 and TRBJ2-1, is ETGVTQSPTHLIKTRGQQVTLRCSSQSGHNTVSWYQQALGQGPQFIFQYYREEENGRGNFPPRFSGLQFPNYSSELNVNALELDDSALYLCASSYPSGGYNEQFFGPGTRLTVL.

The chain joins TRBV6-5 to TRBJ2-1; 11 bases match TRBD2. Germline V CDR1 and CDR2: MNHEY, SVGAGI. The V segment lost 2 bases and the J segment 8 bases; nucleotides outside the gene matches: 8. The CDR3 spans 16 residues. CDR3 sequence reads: CASSYSTSGSSYEQFF. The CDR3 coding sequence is TGTGCCAGCAGTTACAGCACTAGCGGGAGTAGCTATGAGCAGTTCTTC.

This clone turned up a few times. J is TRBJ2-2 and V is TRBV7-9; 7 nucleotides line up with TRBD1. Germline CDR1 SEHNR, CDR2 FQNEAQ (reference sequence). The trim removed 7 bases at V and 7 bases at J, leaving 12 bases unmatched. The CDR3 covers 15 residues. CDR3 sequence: CASTPPGGTGGELFF. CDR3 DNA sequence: TGTGCCAGCACCCCCCCAGGGGGTACCGGCGGGGAGCTGTTTTTT.

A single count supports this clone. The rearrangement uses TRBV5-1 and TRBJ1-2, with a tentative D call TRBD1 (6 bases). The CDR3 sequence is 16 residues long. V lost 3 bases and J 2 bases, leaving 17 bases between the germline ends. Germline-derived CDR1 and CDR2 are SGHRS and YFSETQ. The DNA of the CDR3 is TGCGCCAGCAGCTCCTACCCCGGACAGAGGAACTATGGCTACACCTTC. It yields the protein CASSSYPGQRNYGYTF.

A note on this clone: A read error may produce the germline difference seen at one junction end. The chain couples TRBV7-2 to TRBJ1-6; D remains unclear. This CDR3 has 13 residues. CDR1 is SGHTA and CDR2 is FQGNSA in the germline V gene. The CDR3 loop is CASSTTGEGPPSF. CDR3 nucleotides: TGTGCCAGCAGCACAACCGGGGAAGGGCCACCTTCTTTT.

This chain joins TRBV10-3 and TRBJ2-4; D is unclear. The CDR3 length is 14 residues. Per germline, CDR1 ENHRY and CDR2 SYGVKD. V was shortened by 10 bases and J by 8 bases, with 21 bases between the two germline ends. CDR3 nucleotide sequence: TGTGCCACTTGCATCGGGTCTCCCATAGACATTCAGTACTTC. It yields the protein CATCIGSPIDIQYF.

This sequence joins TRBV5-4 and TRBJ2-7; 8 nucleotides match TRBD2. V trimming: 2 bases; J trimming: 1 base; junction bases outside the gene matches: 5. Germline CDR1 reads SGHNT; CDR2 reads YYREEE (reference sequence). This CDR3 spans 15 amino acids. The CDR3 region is CASSFGGGGSYEQYF. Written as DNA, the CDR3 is TGTGCCAGCAGCTTCGGAGGCGGGGGGTCCTACGAGCAGTACTTC.

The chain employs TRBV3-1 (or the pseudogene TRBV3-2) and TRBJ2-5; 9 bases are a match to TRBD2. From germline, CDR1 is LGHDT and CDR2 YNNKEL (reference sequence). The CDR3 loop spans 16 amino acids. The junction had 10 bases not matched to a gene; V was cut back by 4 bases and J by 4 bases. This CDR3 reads CASSPWGSGSRETQYF. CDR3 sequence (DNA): TGTGCCAGCAGCCCGTGGGGTAGCGGGAGTAGAGAGACCCAGTACTTC.

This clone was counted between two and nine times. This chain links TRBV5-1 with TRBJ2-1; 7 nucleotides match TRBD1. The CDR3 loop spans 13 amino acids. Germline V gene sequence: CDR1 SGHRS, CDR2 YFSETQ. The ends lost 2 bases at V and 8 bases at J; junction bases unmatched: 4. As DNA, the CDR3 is TGCGCCAGCAGCTTAACAGGGGCCCATGAGCAGTTCTTC. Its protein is CASSLTGAHEQFF.

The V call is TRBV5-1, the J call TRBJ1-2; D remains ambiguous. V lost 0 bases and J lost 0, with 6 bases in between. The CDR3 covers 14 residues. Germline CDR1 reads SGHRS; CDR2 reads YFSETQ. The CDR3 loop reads CASSLAEANYGYTF. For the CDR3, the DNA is TGCGCCAGCAGCTTGGCAGAAGCTAACTATGGCTACACCTTC. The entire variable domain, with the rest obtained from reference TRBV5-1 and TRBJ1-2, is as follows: KAGVTQTPRYLIKTRGQQVTLSCSPISGHRSVSWYQQTPGQGLQFLFEYFSETQRNKGNFPGRFSGRQFSNSRSEMNVSTLELGDSALYLCASSLAEANYGYTFGSGTRLTVV.

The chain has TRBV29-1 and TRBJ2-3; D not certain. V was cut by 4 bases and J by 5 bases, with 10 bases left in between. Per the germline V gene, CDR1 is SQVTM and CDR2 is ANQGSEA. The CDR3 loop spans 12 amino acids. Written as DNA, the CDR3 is TGCAGCGTTGCACAGAATGAAGATACGCAGTATTTT. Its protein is CSVAQNEDTQYF.

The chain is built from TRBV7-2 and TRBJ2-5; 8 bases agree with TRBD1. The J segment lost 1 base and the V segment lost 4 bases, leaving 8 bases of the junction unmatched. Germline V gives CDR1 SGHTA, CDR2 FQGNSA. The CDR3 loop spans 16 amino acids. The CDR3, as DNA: TGTGCCAGCAGCTACCAATCAGGGGGCCCCCAAGAGACCCAGTACTTC. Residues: CASSYQSGGPQETQYF.

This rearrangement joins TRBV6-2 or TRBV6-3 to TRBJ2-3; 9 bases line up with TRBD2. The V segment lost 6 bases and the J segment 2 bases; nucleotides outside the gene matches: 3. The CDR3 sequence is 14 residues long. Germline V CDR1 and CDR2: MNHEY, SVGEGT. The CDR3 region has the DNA TGTGCCAGCAGCCCGGGACTAGCCACAGATACGCAGTATTTT. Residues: CASSPGLATDTQYF.

CDR3 sequence reads: CATTPGSGPGAQYF. As DNA, the CDR3 is TGTGCCACAACCCCGGGTAGCGGTCCGGGGGCCCAGTACTTC. The chain links TRBV6-6 to TRBJ2-5; weak D call: TRBD2 (6 bases). Looked up from germline, CDR1 is MNHNY and CDR2 is SVGAGI (reference sequence). The CDR3 consists of 14 residues. Trimming took 10 bases from V and 9 from J, leaving 24 bases between them.

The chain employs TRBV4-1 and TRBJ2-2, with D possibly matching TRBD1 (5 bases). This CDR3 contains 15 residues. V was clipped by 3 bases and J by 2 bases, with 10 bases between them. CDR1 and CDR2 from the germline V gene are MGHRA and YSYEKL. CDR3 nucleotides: TGCGCCAGCAGCCACCCCCAGGGCAACACCGGGGAGCTGTTTTTT. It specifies CASSHPQGNTGELFF.

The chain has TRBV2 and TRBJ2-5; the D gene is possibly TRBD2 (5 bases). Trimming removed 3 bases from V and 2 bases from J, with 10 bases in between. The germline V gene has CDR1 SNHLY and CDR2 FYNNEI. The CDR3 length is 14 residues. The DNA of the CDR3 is TGTGCCAGCAGTGACCGGAGCGGACAAGAGACCCAGTACTTC. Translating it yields CASSDRSGQETQYF.

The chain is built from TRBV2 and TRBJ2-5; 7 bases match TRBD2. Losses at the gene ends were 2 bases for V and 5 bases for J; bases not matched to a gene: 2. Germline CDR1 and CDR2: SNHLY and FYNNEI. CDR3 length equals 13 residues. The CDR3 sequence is CASSEQGGETQYF. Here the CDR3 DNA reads TGTGCCAGCAGTGAACAGGGAGGGGAGACCCAGTACTTC.

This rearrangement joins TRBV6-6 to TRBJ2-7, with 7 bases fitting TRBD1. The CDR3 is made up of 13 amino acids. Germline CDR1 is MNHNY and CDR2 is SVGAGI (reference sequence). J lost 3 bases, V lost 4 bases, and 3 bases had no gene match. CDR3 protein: CASSWTGHYEQYF. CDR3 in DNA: TGTGCCAGCAGTTGGACAGGTCACTACGAGCAGTACTTC.

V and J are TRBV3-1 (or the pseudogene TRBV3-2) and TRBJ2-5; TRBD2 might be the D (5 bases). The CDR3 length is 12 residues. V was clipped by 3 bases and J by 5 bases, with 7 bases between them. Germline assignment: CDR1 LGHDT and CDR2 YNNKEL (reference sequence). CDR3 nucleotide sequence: TGTGCCAGCAGCCAGATAGCGGAGACCCAGTACTTC. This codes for CASSQIAETQYF.

The CDR3 coding sequence is TGTGCCAGCAGGGGGGGACTAACAAGGAGTGAGCAGTTCTTC. Translating gives CASRGGLTRSEQFF. The V gene is TRBV2, the J gene TRBJ2-1; 7 bases map to TRBD2. V dropped 6 bases and J dropped 9; count of bases not matched to a gene: 11. Per the germline V gene, CDR1 is SNHLY and CDR2 is FYNNEI. CDR3 size: 14 residues.

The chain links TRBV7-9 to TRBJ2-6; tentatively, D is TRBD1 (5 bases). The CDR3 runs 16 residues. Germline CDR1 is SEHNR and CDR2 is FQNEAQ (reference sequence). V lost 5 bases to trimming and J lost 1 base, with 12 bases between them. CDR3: CASSPRAGSGANVLTF. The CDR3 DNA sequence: TGTGCCAGCAGCCCTAGGGCAGGGTCTGGGGCCAACGTCCTGACTTTC. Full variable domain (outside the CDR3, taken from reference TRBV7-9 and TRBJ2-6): DTGVSQNPRHKITKRGQNVTFRCDPISEHNRLYWYRQTLGQGPEFLTYFQNEAQLEKSRLLSDRFSAERPKGSFSTLEIQRTEQGDSAMYLCASSPRAGSGANVLTFGAGSRLTVL.

For the CDR3, the DNA is TGTGCCAGTAGTGCAACAGGGACAGGGGTCGCAGATACGCAGTATTTT. This translates into CASSATGTGVADTQYF. The V and J genes are TRBV19 and TRBJ2-3, with TRBD1 matching 10 bases. The junction had 9 bases not matched to a gene; V was cut back by 5 bases and J by 4 bases. Germline V gives CDR1 LNHDA, CDR2 SQIVND (reference sequence). This CDR3 comprises 16 residues.

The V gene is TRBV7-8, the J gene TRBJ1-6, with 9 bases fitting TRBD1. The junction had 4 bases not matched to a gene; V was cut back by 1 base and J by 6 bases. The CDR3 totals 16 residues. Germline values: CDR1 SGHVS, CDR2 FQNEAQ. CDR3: CASSLVGGQGNSPLHF. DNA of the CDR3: TGTGCCAGCAGCTTAGTGGGGGGACAGGGTAATTCACCCCTCCACTTT.

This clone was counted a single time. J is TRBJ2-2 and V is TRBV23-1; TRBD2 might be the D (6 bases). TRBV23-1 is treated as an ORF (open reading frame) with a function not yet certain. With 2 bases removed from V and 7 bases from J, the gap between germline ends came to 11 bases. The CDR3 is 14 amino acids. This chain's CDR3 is CASSQGGTSGELFF. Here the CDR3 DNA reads TGCGCCAGCAGTCAAGGAGGGACGAGCGGGGAGCTGTTTTTT.

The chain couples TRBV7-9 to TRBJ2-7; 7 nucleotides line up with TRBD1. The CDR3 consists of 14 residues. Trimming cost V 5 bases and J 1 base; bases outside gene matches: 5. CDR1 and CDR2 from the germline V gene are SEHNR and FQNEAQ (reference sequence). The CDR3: CASSRGQVSYEQYF. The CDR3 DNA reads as TGTGCCAGCAGCCGCGGACAGGTATCCTACGAGCAGTACTTC.